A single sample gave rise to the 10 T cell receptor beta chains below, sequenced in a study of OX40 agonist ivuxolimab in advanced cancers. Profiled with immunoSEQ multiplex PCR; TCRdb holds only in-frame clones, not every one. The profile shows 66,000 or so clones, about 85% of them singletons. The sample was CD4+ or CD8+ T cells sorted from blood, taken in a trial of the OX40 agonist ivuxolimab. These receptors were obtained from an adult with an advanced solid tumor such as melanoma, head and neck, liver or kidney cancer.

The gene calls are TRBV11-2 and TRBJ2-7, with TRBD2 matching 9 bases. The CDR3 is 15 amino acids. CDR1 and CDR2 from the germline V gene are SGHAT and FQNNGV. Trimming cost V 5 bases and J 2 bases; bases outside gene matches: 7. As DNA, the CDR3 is TGTGCCAGCAGCCCTCAGGCTAGCGGGACCTACGAGCAGTACTTC. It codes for CASSPQASGTYEQYF.

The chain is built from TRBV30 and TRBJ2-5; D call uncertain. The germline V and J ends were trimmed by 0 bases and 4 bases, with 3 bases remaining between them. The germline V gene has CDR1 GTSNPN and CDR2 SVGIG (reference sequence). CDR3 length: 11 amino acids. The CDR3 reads CAWSVGETQYF. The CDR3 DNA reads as TGTGCCTGGAGTGTTGGAGAGACCCAGTACTTC.

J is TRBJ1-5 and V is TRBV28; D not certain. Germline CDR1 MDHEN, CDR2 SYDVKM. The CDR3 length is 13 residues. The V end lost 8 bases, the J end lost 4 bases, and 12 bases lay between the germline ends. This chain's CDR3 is CASARALNQPQHF. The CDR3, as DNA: TGTGCCAGCGCAAGGGCGTTGAATCAGCCCCAGCATTTT.

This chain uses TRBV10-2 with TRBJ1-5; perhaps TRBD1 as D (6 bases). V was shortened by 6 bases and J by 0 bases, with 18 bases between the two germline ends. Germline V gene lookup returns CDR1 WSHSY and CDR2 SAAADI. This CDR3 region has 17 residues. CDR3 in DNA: TGCGCCAGCAGATCCGACGGGGTGGGGGCTAGCAATCAGCCCCAGCATTTT. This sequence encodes CASRSDGVGASNQPQHF.

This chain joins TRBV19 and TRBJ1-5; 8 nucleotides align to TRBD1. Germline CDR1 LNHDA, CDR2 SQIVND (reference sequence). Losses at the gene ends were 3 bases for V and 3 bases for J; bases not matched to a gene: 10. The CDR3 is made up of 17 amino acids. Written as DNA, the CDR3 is TGTGCCAGTAGTATCCCCCGGACAGGGCGGTCCAATCAGCCCCAGCATTTT. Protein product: CASSIPRTGRSNQPQHF.

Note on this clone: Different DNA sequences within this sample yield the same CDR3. CDR3 DNA: TGTGCCAGCAGCTTAGGGACCTACAATGAGCAGTTCTTC. Translated: CASSLGTYNEQFF. V is TRBV7-3 and J is TRBJ2-1; the D is unclear. Deletions cut 2 bases from V and 2 bases from J, with 4 bases between. This CDR3 contains 13 residues. Germline values: CDR1 SGHTA, CDR2 FQGTGA.

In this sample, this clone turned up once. CDR3 bases: TGTGCCTGGAGTACCAAAGGGGCTACAGAGACCCAGTACTTC. Translation gives CAWSTKGATETQYF. This chain links TRBV30 with TRBJ2-5, with a tentative D call TRBD1 (5 bases). CDR3 length: 14 amino acids. Germline lookup yields CDR1 GTSNPN and CDR2 SVGIG (reference sequence). V lost 2 bases to trimming and J lost 4 bases, with 14 bases between them.

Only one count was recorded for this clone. The chain's CDR3 is CASSVYPGQGFYEQYF. The CDR3 DNA reads TGTGCCAGCAGCGTATACCCGGGACAGGGTTTCTACGAGCAGTACTTC. The chain links TRBV11-2 to TRBJ2-7, with TRBD1 matching over 9 bases. CDR1 SGHAT and CDR2 FQNNGV come from the germline V gene. This CDR3 comprises 16 residues. J gave up 3 bases and V 5 bases, and 11 bases lay outside the gene matches. The full variable domain, in which reference TRBV11-2 and TRBJ2-7 provide the parts outside the CDR3, is EAGVAQSPRYKIIEKRQSVAFWCNPISGHATLYWYQQILGQGPKLLIQFQNNGVVDDSQLPKDRFSAERLKGVDSTLKIQPAKLEDSAVYLCASSVYPGQGFYEQYFGPGTRLTVT.

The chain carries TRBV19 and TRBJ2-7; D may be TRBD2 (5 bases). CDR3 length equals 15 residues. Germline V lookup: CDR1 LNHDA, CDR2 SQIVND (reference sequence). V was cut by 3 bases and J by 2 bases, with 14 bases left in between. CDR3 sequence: CASSMGGLSAYEQYF. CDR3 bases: TGTGCCAGTAGTATGGGCGGACTGAGTGCCTACGAGCAGTACTTC.

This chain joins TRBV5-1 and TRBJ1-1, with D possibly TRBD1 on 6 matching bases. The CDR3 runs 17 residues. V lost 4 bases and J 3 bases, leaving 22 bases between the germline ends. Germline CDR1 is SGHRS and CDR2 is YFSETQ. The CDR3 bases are TGCGCCAGCAGCAGGGGCTCGTCGGGGGCAATAGACACTGAAGCTTTCTTT. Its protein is CASSRGSSGAIDTEAFF.